Presented here are 23 T cell receptor beta chains from one specimen sequenced in a study of T-cell reconstitution after alpha-beta-depleted transplantation in children. The authors prepared the TCRbeta library with unique molecular identifiers. Via MiXCR, TCRdb re-called the PCR reads, giving one row per CDR3 protein. Found here are almost 600,000 distinct CDR3 sequences, around 27% of them singletons; the top ten hold 30% to 40%. The sample was PBMCs, taken before TCRalphabeta/CD19-depleted stem cell transplant. The receptors here all came from a boy younger than two with Wiskott-Aldrich syndrome, due to receive a stem cell transplant.

The chain is built from TRBV11-2 and TRBJ1-3; D possibly corresponds to TRBD1 (5 bases). The germline V and J ends were trimmed by 5 bases and 0 bases, with 14 bases remaining between them. The CDR3 spans 16 residues. CDR1 SGHAT and CDR2 FQNNGV come from the germline V gene. CDR3 in DNA: TGTGCCAGCAGCCTGAGGGGACTCAGCTCTGGAAACACCATATATTTT. As protein: CASSLRGLSSGNTIYF.

This clonotype was counted a few times. This sequence joins TRBV20-1 and TRBJ2-3; D not resolved. V lost 5 bases, J lost 3 bases, and 9 bases lay in between. The germline V gene encodes CDR1 DFQATT and CDR2 SNEGSKA (reference sequence). The CDR3 runs 12 residues. The CDR3 bases are TGCAGTGCTGACTCGGCGACAGATACGCAGTATTTT. Translated: CSADSATDTQYF.

The chain joins TRBV27 to TRBJ2-1; TRBD2 matches at 7 bases. Germline CDR1 and CDR2: MNHEY and SMNVEV (reference sequence). The CDR3 consists of 14 residues. J lost 9 bases, V lost 2 bases, and 7 bases had no gene match. The chain's CDR3 is CASSLEGRGREQFF. In DNA form, the CDR3 reads TGTGCCAGCAGTTTAGAGGGGAGGGGTCGTGAGCAGTTCTTC.

The table lists this clonotype with a few counts. The chain couples TRBV15 to TRBJ2-1; TRBD2 might be the D (5 bases). CDR3 length equals 13 residues. Per the germline V gene, CDR1 is LNHNV and CDR2 is YYDKDF (reference sequence). The V and J ends lost 5 bases and 3 bases respectively, with 8 bases between them. The DNA of the CDR3 is TGTGCCACCAGCCGGACTTACTACAATGAGCAGTTCTTC. Translation gives CATSRTYYNEQFF.

For this clonotype: The junction shows a germline mismatch at one end, possibly a read error. The V call is TRBV7-7, the J call TRBJ2-1, with 12 bases identical to TRBD2. Per the germline V gene, CDR1 is SSHAT and CDR2 is FNYEAQ (reference sequence). The CDR3 is 16 amino acids. CDR3 sequence: CASSLAGGPDYNEQFF. The CDR3 DNA reads as TGTGCCAGCAGCCTAGCGGGAGGGCCAGACTACAATGAGCAGTTCTTC.

In this sample, this clonotype turned up a few times. The CDR3 region has the DNA TGTGCCAGCAGTCCCCCGACAGGTTTGAACACTGAAGCTTTCTTT. Protein sequence: CASSPPTGLNTEAFF. The chain employs TRBV27 and TRBJ1-1, with a tentative D call TRBD1 (6 bases). The germline CDR1 and CDR2 sequences are MNHEY and SMNVEV (reference sequence). The CDR3 has 15 residues. V was shortened by 5 bases and J by 0 bases, with 13 bases between the two germline ends.

Here the CDR3 reads CASSQVRLSTGELFF. CDR3 nucleotides: TGTGCCAGCAGCCAAGTACGACTATCCACCGGGGAGCTGTTTTTT. This rearrangement joins TRBV3-1 to TRBJ2-2, with a possible D match to TRBD2 (5 bases). Per the germline V gene, CDR1 is LGHDT and CDR2 is YNNKEL (reference sequence). Trimming shortened V by 1 base and J by 4 bases, and 10 bases separated the two germline ends. The CDR3 is 15 amino acids.

This clonotype occurred a few times. The rearrangement uses TRBV20-1 and TRBJ2-2, with D possibly TRBD2 on 5 matching bases. Germline V gene lookup returns CDR1 DFQATT and CDR2 SNEGSKA (reference sequence). CDR3 size: 15 residues. V was pared by 0 bases and J by 4 bases, with 12 bases between. Here the CDR3 reads CSARDAGGSTGELFF. As DNA, the CDR3 is TGCAGTGCTAGAGATGCAGGAGGTAGCACCGGGGAGCTGTTTTTT.

CDR3 sequence: CASSLFGVSTDTQYF. For the CDR3, the DNA is TGTGCCAGCAGCTTATTCGGGGTCAGCACAGATACGCAGTATTTT. J is TRBJ2-3 and V is TRBV7-3, with D maybe TRBD2 (5 bases). CDR3 size: 15 residues. Trimming removed 2 bases at V and 0 bases at J, with 9 bases between. The V gene's germline CDR1 is SGHTA and CDR2 FQGTGA.

This clonotype was found a few times. V and J are TRBV6-5 and TRBJ1-2; D unclear. Germline CDR1 and CDR2: MNHEY and SVGAGI. This CDR3 spans 14 amino acids. Trimming left V 6 bases short and J 0 bases short, with 11 bases between. CDR3 nucleotides: TGTGCCAGCAGAGTTACTGCAACTAACTATGGCTACACCTTC. Protein product: CASRVTATNYGYTF.

The J gene is TRBJ2-6, the V gene TRBV11-2; 9 bases agree with TRBD1. In germline, CDR1 is SGHAT, CDR2 FQNNGV. V shed 6 bases, J shed 0 bases, and the junction held 9 bases outside the gene matches. The CDR3 has 18 amino acids. The chain's CDR3 is CASRVMTGGPSGANVLTF. The CDR3, as DNA: TGTGCCAGCAGGGTAATGACAGGGGGGCCCTCTGGGGCCAACGTCCTGACTTTC.

This clonotype was found a few times. The chain couples TRBV2 to TRBJ2-5; tentatively, D is TRBD1 (5 bases). The CDR3 consists of 14 residues. V gave up 3 bases and J gave up 7 bases, with 15 bases separating them. Germline lookup yields CDR1 SNHLY and CDR2 FYNNEI. The CDR3 here is CASSENRTPGTQYF. The CDR3 DNA follows: TGTGCCAGCAGTGAGAACCGGACACCAGGGACCCAGTACTTC.

The chain uses TRBV5-6 and TRBJ2-1; no clear D gene. V lost 3 bases, J lost 6 bases, and 7 bases lay in between. The CDR3 contains 12 residues. Germline CDR1 is SGHDT and CDR2 is YYEEEE. CDR3 DNA: TGTGCCAGCAGCTCCCAGACCAATGAGCAGTTCTTC. As protein: CASSSQTNEQFF.

This clonotype was found a few times. The chain recombines TRBV5-5 with TRBJ1-1, with unresolved D. Germline V CDR1 and CDR2: SGHKS, YYEKEE (reference sequence). There are 15 residues in the CDR3. Trimming removed 0 bases at V and 1 base at J, with 10 bases between. CDR3 sequence: CASSLGGLGNTEAFF. For the CDR3, the DNA is TGTGCCAGCAGCTTGGGAGGGTTGGGGAACACTGAAGCTTTCTTT.

This clonotype was seen only a few times. The chain uses TRBV5-6 and TRBJ1-1; 9 nucleotides align to TRBD1. J was trimmed by 3 bases and V by 4 bases; bases with no gene match: 7. In germline, CDR1 is SGHDT, CDR2 YYEEEE. This CDR3 contains 15 residues. Here the CDR3 DNA reads TGTGCCAGCAGCCCGGACAGGGGTTTGGACACTGAAGCTTTCTTT. Encoded protein: CASSPDRGLDTEAFF.

This rearrangement joins TRBV7-2 to TRBJ2-7, with a possible D match to TRBD2 (6 bases). This CDR3 comprises 16 residues. Germline CDR1 SGHTA, CDR2 FQGNSA. The V and J ends lost 0 bases and 4 bases respectively, with 16 bases between them. CDR3 bases: TGTGCCAGCAGCTTAGCGGGGGGAGACAGCGTATACGAGCAGTACTTC. Encoded protein: CASSLAGGDSVYEQYF.

The chain has TRBV28 and TRBJ2-7; TRBD2 matches at 7 bases. This CDR3 comprises 16 residues. Germline lookup yields CDR1 MDHEN and CDR2 SYDVKM. J gave up 5 bases and V 6 bases, and 16 bases lay outside the gene matches. CDR3 region: CASSSCPLSGKDEQYF. The CDR3 DNA reads as TGTGCCAGCAGCTCTTGTCCCCTAAGCGGGAAAGACGAGCAGTACTTC. The full variable domain, with the rest looked up from reference TRBV28 and TRBJ2-7, is DVKVTQSSRYLVKRTGEKVFLECVQDMDHENMFWYRQDPGLGLRLIYFSYDVKMKEKGDIPEGYSVSREKKERFSLILESASTNQTSMYLCASSSCPLSGKDEQYFGPGTRLTVT.

V usage is TRBV20-1 and J usage is TRBJ2-3; D could derive from TRBD1 or TRBD2 (5 bases each). The V end lost 5 bases, the J end lost 0 bases, and 18 bases lay between the germline ends. The CDR3 runs to 16 residues. Per germline, CDR1 DFQATT and CDR2 SNEGSKA (reference sequence). CDR3: CSAPWRRDPSTDTQYF. The CDR3 DNA is TGCAGTGCTCCTTGGCGCCGGGACCCTAGCACAGATACGCAGTATTTT.

The rearrangement joins TRBV29-1 to TRBJ2-1; perhaps TRBD1 as D (6 bases). Germline CDR1 SQVTM, CDR2 ANQGSEA. Trimming left V 5 bases short and J 6 bases short, with 8 bases between. The CDR3 totals 11 residues. The CDR3 spells CSVRQVNEQFF. The CDR3 DNA is TGCAGCGTTAGACAGGTCAATGAGCAGTTCTTC.

The V and J genes are TRBV12-3 or TRBV12-4 and TRBJ2-7; 7 nucleotides align to TRBD2. J lost 5 bases, V lost 6 bases, and 7 bases had no gene match. The CDR3 length is 13 residues. In DNA form, the CDR3 reads TGTGCCAGCAGCTGGAGCGGGACCCACGAGCAGTACTTC. Translating gives CASSWSGTHEQYF.

DNA of the CDR3: TGCGCCAGCAGCTTGGTACCTGGGACAGGGAACAATGAGCAGTTCTTC. Translated: CASSLVPGTGNNEQFF. This sequence joins TRBV5-1 and TRBJ2-1, with 9 bases that match TRBD1. Germline CDR1 SGHRS, CDR2 YFSETQ. V was pared by 0 bases and J by 5 bases, with 6 bases of the junction left unmatched. The CDR3 runs to 16 residues.

This rearrangement joins TRBV11-2 to TRBJ1-6, with D tentatively TRBD1 (5 bases). Germline CDR1 and CDR2: SGHAT and FQNNGV. This CDR3 is 14 amino acids long. V shed 0 bases and J shed 10 bases, with 10 bases lying between them. CDR3 in amino acids: CASSLEGQRSPLHF. The CDR3 region has the DNA TGTGCCAGCAGCTTAGAGGGGCAACGCTCACCCCTCCACTTT.

This chain links TRBV5-5 with TRBJ2-1; weak D call: TRBD2 (6 bases). CDR1 SGHKS and CDR2 YYEKEE come from the germline V gene (reference sequence). The CDR3 totals 15 residues. V dropped 0 bases and J dropped 2 bases, with 9 bases sitting between them. The CDR3: CASSLGGTAYNEQFF. The CDR3 DNA is TGTGCCAGCAGCTTGGGCGGGACTGCCTACAATGAGCAGTTCTTC.